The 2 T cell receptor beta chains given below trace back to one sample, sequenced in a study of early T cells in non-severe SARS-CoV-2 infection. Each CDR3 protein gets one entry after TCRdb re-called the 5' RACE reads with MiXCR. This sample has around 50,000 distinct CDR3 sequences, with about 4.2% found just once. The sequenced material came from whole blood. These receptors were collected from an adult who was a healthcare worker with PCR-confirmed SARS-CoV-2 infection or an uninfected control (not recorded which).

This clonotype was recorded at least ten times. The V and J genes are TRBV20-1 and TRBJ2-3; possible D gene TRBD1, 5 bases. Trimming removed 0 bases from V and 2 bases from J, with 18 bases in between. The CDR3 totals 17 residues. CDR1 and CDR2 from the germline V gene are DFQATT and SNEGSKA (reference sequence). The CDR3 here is CSARDQQGFLVTDTQYF. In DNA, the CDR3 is TGCAGTGCTAGAGATCAGCAGGGCTTTTTAGTCACAGATACGCAGTATTTT.

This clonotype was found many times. Written as DNA, the CDR3 is TGTGCCATCAGTGAGCCGAGGACAGGGGCTACCTACGAGCAGTACTTC. Protein product: CAISEPRTGATYEQYF. The chain combines TRBV10-3 with TRBJ2-7; 9 bases fit TRBD1. Trimming removed 2 bases from V and 2 bases from J; junction bases left unmatched: 7. From germline, CDR1 is ENHRY and CDR2 SYGVKD. The CDR3 loop spans 16 amino acids.